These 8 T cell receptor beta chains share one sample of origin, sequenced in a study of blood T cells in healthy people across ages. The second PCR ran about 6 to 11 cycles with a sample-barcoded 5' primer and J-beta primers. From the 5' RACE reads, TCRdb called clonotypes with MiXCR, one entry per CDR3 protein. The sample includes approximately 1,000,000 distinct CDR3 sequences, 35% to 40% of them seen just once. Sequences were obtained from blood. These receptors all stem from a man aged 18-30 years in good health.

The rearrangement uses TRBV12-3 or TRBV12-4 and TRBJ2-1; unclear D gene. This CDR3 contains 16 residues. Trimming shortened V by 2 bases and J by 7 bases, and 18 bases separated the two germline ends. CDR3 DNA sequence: TGTGCCAGCAGTTTATCCCCCACCGGGCCCCGAAATGAGCAGTTCTTC. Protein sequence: CASSLSPTGPRNEQFF.

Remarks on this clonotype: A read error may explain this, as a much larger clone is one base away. The CDR3 spells CASTPGVSGGPISYNEQYF. CDR3 in DNA: TGTGCCAGCACCCCGGGAGTTAGCGGGGGGCCCATCTCCTACAATGAGCAGTACTTC. The chain combines TRBV13 with TRBJ2-7; 10 bases match TRBD2. From germline, CDR1 is PRHDT and CDR2 FYEKMQ (reference sequence). Trimming took 7 bases from V and 7 from J; bases not matched to a gene: 25. The CDR3 has 19 residues.

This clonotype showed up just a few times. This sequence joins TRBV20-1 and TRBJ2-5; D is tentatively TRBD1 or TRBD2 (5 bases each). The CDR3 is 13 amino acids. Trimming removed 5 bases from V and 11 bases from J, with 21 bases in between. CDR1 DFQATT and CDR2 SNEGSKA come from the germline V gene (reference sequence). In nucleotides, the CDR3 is TGCAGTGCTTCACGGGACGCCTCTAAGGAGCAGTACTTC. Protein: CSASRDASKEQYF.

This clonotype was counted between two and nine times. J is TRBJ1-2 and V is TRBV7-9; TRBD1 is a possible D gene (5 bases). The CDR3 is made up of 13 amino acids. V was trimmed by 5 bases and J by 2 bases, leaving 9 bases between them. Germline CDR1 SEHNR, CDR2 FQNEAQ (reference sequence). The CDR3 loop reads CASSLGHNYGYTF. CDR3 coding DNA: TGTGCCAGCAGCCTCGGACACAACTATGGCTACACCTTC.

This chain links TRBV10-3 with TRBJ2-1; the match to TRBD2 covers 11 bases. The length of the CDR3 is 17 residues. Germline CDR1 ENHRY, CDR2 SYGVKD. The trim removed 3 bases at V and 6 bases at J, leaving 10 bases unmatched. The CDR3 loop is CAISDSGGAVRGNEQFF. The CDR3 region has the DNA TGTGCCATCAGTGATAGCGGGGGGGCAGTTAGGGGCAATGAGCAGTTCTTC.

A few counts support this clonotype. CDR3 DNA: TGCAGCGTCCGTCCTGAAGCTTTCTTT. Amino acids: CSVRPEAFF. V is TRBV29-1 and J is TRBJ1-1, with unresolved D. The V end lost 6 bases, the J end lost 6 bases, and 5 bases lay between the germline ends. Per the germline V gene, CDR1 is SQVTM and CDR2 is ANQGSEA. This CDR3 comprises 9 residues.

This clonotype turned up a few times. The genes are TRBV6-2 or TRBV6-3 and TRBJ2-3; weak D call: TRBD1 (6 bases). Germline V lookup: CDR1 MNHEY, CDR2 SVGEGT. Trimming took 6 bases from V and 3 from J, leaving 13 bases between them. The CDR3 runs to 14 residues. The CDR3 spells CASSQGFPTDTQYF. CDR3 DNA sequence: TGTGCCAGCAGCCAGGGGTTTCCTACAGATACGCAGTATTTT.

The CDR3 sequence: CASSSGMRLNTEAFF. In nucleotides, the CDR3 is TGCGCCAGCAGCAGCGGTATGAGGTTGAACACTGAAGCTTTCTTT. This sequence joins TRBV5-1 and TRBJ1-1; D unresolved. Germline assignment: CDR1 SGHRS and CDR2 YFSETQ. V was pared by 4 bases and J by 0 bases, with 13 bases between. The CDR3 consists of 15 residues.